One and the same sample provided the 20 T cell receptor beta chains below, sequenced in a study of T cell changes during pregnancy in multiple sclerosis. Clones were read by immunoSEQ multiplex PCR, and TCRdb kept only the in-frame ones, dropping some. This table has over 65,000 clones, 91% appearing once. Sequenced material: peripheral blood, taken in the second trimester of pregnancy. The receptors shown here come from a female donor with multiple sclerosis, enrolled in a pregnancy study.

The genes are TRBV5-4 and TRBJ1-2, with D unresolved. Trimming took 1 base from V and 4 from J, leaving 11 bases between them. The CDR3 is made up of 14 amino acids. The germline V gene encodes CDR1 SGHNT and CDR2 YYREEE (reference sequence). The CDR3 reads CASSLRESGYGYTF. CDR3 sequence (DNA): TGTGCCAGCAGCTTGAGAGAATCGGGCTATGGCTACACCTTC.

The chain joins TRBV5-4 to TRBJ1-2, with no clear D. Germline V gene lookup returns CDR1 SGHNT and CDR2 YYREEE (reference sequence). The germline V and J ends were trimmed by 3 bases and 6 bases, with 6 bases remaining between them. This CDR3 region has 11 residues. The DNA of the CDR3 is TGTGCCAGCAGCTCGCGAGATGGCTACACCTTC. Residues: CASSSRDGYTF.

DNA for the CDR3: TGCGCCAGCAGCTTGTCGGGGGACGCCTACAATGAGCAGTTCTTC. Protein product: CASSLSGDAYNEQFF. The chain combines TRBV5-1 with TRBJ2-1; possible D gene TRBD2, 6 bases. This CDR3 is 15 amino acids long. Trimming took off 1 base at V and 2 bases at J, with 10 bases between the two ends. Germline V CDR1 and CDR2: SGHRS, YFSETQ.

The V and J genes are TRBV2 and TRBJ2-1; possible D gene TRBD2, 5 bases. Trimming took off 7 bases at V and 1 base at J, with 17 bases between the two ends. In germline, CDR1 is SNHLY, CDR2 FYNNEI. This CDR3 spans 16 amino acids. CDR3 loop: CASNPPSIRSYNEQFF. For the CDR3, the DNA is TGTGCCAGCAATCCCCCTAGCATAAGGTCCTACAATGAGCAGTTCTTC. The complete variable domain, with remaining parts taken from reference TRBV2 and TRBJ2-1, reads EPEVTQTPSHQVTQMGQEVILRCVPISNHLYFYWYRQILGQKVEFLVSFYNNEISEKSEIFDDQFSVERPDGSNFTLKIRSTKLEDSAMYFCASNPPSIRSYNEQFFGPGTRLTVL.

The chain carries TRBV7-2 and TRBJ2-7, with a possible D match to TRBD2 (7 bases). Trimming stripped 2 bases from V and 4 bases from J, with 18 bases between. Germline V gene lookup returns CDR1 SGHTA and CDR2 FQGNSA. This CDR3 spans 16 amino acids. The CDR3 is CASSLQVGGGLYEQYF. The CDR3 DNA reads TGTGCCAGCAGCTTACAGGTCGGCGGGGGCCTTTACGAGCAGTACTTC.

The chain has TRBV14 and TRBJ2-1, with 10 bases fitting TRBD2. The CDR3 has 18 amino acids. J lost 5 bases, V lost 2 bases, and 12 bases had no gene match. CDR1 SGHDN and CDR2 FVKESK come from the germline V gene. This chain's CDR3 is CASSQKGASGGHDNEQFF. The CDR3 DNA follows: TGTGCCAGCAGCCAAAAGGGGGCTAGCGGGGGCCATGACAATGAGCAGTTCTTC.

The V and J genes are TRBV11-1 and TRBJ2-3; 10 nucleotides agree with TRBD2. The CDR3 has 16 amino acids. Germline lookup yields CDR1 SGHAT and CDR2 FQDESV (reference sequence). With V trimmed by 3 bases and J by 0 bases, 3 bases remained unmatched. The DNA for the CDR3 is TGTGCCAGCAGCTTCCTAGCGGGGGCTAGCACAGATACGCAGTATTTT. It specifies CASSFLAGASTDTQYF.

The gene calls are TRBV4-1 and TRBJ2-7; no firm D call. Germline CDR1 and CDR2: MGHRA and YSYEKL. V was pared by 1 base and J by 0 bases, with 4 bases between. CDR3 length: 13 amino acids. DNA for the CDR3: TGCGCCAGCAGCCAAGTAGTCTCCTACGAGCAGTACTTC. This gives the protein CASSQVVSYEQYF.

The chain combines TRBV4-3 with TRBJ1-6; tentative D call: TRBD1 (6 bases). The V end was cut by 0 bases, the J end by 4 bases, with 10 bases between. Germline-derived CDR1 and CDR2 are LGHNA and YSLEER. CDR3 length: 16 residues. The CDR3 region is CASSQELRGYNSPLHF. CDR3 DNA: TGCGCCAGCAGCCAAGAGCTGAGGGGGTATAATTCACCCCTCCACTTT.

This chain joins TRBV19 and TRBJ2-4; D possibly corresponds to TRBD1 (5 bases). V lost 11 bases and J 0 bases, leaving 23 bases between the germline ends. CDR1 LNHDA and CDR2 SQIVND come from the germline V gene (reference sequence). This CDR3 is built from 17 residues. DNA of the CDR3: TGTGCCGAACCCCTCTACGACAGCCAATTAGCCAAAAACATTCAGTACTTC. Protein sequence: CAEPLYDSQLAKNIQYF. The full variable domain, rest sourced from reference TRBV19 and TRBJ2-4, is DGGITQSPKYLFRKEGQNVTLSCEQNLNHDAMYWYRQDPGQGLRLIYYSQIVNDFQKGDIAEGYSVSREKKESFPLTVTSAQKNPTAFYLCAEPLYDSQLAKNIQYFGAGTRLSVL.

The rearrangement joins TRBV5-1 to TRBJ2-7; a possible D gene is TRBD2 (6 bases). CDR3 length: 14 amino acids. Trimming removed 1 base at V and 0 bases at J, with 8 bases between. Germline V gene data show CDR1 as SGHRS and CDR2 as YFSETQ. The CDR3 DNA reads TGCGCCAGCAGCTTGCTAGCGAGCTCCTACGAGCAGTACTTC. Translated: CASSLLASSYEQYF. The full variable domain, completed using reference TRBV5-1 and TRBJ2-7, is KAGVTQTPRYLIKTRGQQVTLSCSPISGHRSVSWYQQTPGQGLQFLFEYFSETQRNKGNFPGRFSGRQFSNSRSEMNVSTLELGDSALYLCASSLLASSYEQYFGPGTRLTVT.

CDR3 nucleotide sequence: TGTGCCAGCAGCTTTACTAGCGGGGACACAGATACGCAGTATTTT. It encodes CASSFTSGDTDTQYF. The V and J genes are TRBV7-2 and TRBJ2-3; 10 bases are a match to TRBD2. The CDR3 spans 15 residues. J was trimmed by 2 bases and V by 3 bases; bases with no gene match: 2. Germline CDR1 reads SGHTA; CDR2 reads FQGNSA. Looking up the rest from reference TRBV7-2 and TRBJ2-3 gives the full variable domain: GAGVSQSPSNKVTEKGKDVELRCDPISGHTALYWYRQSLGQGLEFLIYFQGNSAPDKSGLPSDRFSAERTGGSVSTLTIQRTQQEDSAVYLCASSFTSGDTDTQYFGPGTRLTVL.

J is TRBJ2-7 and V is TRBV9; TRBD1 aligns across 7 bases. The CDR3 covers 16 residues. Germline CDR1 is SGDLS and CDR2 is YYNGEE. V was clipped by 1 base and J by 0 bases; unmatched bases: 7. The CDR3 DNA is TGTGCCAGCAGCGTACAAACAGGGGCCTACTCCTACGAGCAGTACTTC. Protein product: CASSVQTGAYSYEQYF.

The genes are TRBV7-9 and TRBJ2-3; D might be TRBD2 (6 bases). The CDR3 has 15 amino acids. V lost 5 bases and J 2 bases, leaving 14 bases between the germline ends. Germline CDR1 and CDR2: SEHNR and FQNEAQ (reference sequence). CDR3 sequence (DNA): TGTGCCAGCAGCCCGCTGGGGGGACCCACAGATACGCAGTATTTT. The encoded protein is CASSPLGGPTDTQYF.

The CDR3 region is CASRTVSTYEQYF. For the CDR3, the DNA is TGTGCCAGCAGGACAGTCTCGACCTACGAGCAGTACTTC. The chain uses TRBV6-5 and TRBJ2-7; weak D call: TRBD1 (5 bases). The CDR3 totals 13 residues. From germline, CDR1 is MNHEY and CDR2 SVGAGI. V lost 6 bases, J lost 2 bases, and 11 bases lay in between.

The chain couples TRBV6-4 to TRBJ1-1, with 9 positions matching TRBD1. The CDR3 sequence is 14 residues long. Germline-derived CDR1 and CDR2 are MRHNA and SNTAGT. The V gene end was trimmed by 3 bases and the J gene end by 5 bases; junction bases not matched to a gene: 4. The CDR3 reads CASSEATGGTEAFF. The CDR3 DNA sequence: TGTGCCAGCAGTGAGGCGACAGGGGGTACTGAAGCTTTCTTT.

This clone appeared once. This chain links TRBV5-6 with TRBJ2-5; a weak D match, TRBD1 (6 bases). Germline V lookup: CDR1 SGHDT, CDR2 YYEEEE. V lost 1 base and J lost 0, with 13 bases in between. The CDR3 sequence is 16 residues long. The CDR3 DNA is TGTGCCAGCAGCTTGCGGCAGGGGACCTACCAAGAGACCCAGTACTTC. Translation gives CASSLRQGTYQETQYF.

The gene calls are TRBV9 and TRBJ1-2; 9 bases fit TRBD1. The CDR3 has 17 residues. With 3 bases clipped from V and 1 base from J, the junction kept 10 bases outside the gene matches. The germline gives CDR1 SGDLS, CDR2 YYNGEE. The DNA for the CDR3 is TGTGCCAGCAGCGGAGAGGGGACAGGGCGCTTTAACTATGGCTACACCTTC. It specifies CASSGEGTGRFNYGYTF.

CDR3 sequence: CASSPGRVGETQYF. The CDR3 DNA sequence: TGTGCCAGCTCACCAGGGAGGGTAGGAGAGACCCAGTACTTC. This chain links TRBV18 with TRBJ2-5; 7 nucleotides agree with TRBD2. Germline V gene lookup returns CDR1 KGHSH and CDR2 LQKENI. Unmatched junction bases numbered 4, after V lost 2 bases and J lost 4 bases. This CDR3 region has 14 residues. The full variable domain, completed using reference TRBV18 and TRBJ2-5, is NAGVMQNPRHLVRRRGQEARLRCSPMKGHSHVYWYRQLPEEGLKFMVYLQKENIIDESGMPKERFSAEFPKEGPSILRIQQVVRGDSAAYFCASSPGRVGETQYFGPGTRLLVL.

The rearrangement joins TRBV9 to TRBJ2-5; maybe TRBD1 (5 bases). The germline gives CDR1 SGDLS, CDR2 YYNGEE. This CDR3 has 16 amino acids. Trimming took 0 bases from V and 5 from J, leaving 17 bases between them. The CDR3 here is CASSVEGNRRRETQYF. The CDR3 DNA reads as TGTGCCAGCAGCGTAGAAGGGAACAGGCGGCGGGAGACCCAGTACTTC.